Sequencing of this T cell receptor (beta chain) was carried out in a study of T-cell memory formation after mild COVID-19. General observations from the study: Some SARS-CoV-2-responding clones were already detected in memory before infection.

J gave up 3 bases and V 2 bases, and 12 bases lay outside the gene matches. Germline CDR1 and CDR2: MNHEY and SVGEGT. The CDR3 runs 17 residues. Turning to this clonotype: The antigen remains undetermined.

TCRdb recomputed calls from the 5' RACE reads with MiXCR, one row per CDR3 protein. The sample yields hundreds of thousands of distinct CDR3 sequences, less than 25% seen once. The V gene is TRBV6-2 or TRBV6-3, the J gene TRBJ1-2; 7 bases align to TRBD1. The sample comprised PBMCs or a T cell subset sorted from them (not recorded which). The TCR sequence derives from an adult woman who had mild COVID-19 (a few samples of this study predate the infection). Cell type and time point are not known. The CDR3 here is CASSYTHVQGIYYGYTF. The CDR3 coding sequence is TGTGCCAGCAGTTACACACATGTACAGGGGATCTACTATGGCTACACCTTC.